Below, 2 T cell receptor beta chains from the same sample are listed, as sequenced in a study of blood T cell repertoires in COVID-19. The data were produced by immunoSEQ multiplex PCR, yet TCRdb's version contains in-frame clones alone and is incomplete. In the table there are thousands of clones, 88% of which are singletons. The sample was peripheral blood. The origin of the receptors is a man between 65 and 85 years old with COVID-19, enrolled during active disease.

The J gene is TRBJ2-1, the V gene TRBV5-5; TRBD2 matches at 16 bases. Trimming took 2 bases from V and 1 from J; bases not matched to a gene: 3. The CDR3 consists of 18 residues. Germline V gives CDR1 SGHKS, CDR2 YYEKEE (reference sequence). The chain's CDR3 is CASSLGTSGRGSYNEQFF. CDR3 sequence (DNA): TGTGCCAGCAGCTTAGGGACTAGCGGGAGGGGGTCCTACAATGAGCAGTTCTTC.

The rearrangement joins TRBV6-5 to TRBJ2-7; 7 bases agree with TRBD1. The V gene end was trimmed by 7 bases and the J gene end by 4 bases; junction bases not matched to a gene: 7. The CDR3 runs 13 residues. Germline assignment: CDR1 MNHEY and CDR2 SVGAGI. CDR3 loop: CASTGTADYEQYF. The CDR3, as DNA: TGTGCCAGCACCGGGACAGCCGATTACGAGCAGTACTTC.